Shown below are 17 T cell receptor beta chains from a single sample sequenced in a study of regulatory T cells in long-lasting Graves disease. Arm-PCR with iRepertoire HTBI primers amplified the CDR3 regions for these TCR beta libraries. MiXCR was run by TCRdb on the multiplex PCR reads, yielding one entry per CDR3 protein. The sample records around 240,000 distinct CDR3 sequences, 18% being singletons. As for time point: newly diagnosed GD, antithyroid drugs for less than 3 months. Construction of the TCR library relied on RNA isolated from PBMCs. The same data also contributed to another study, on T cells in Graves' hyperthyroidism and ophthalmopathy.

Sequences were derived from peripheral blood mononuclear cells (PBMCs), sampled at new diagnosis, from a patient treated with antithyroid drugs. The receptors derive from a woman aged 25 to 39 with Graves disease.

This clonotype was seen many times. The CDR3 bases are TGCGCCAGCAGTGAGAGAAGTACCTACACTGAAGCTTTCTTT. This gives the protein CASSERSTYTEAFF. V is TRBV10-1 and J is TRBJ1-1; D is undetermined. V gave up 2 bases and J gave up 3 bases, with 10 bases separating them. This CDR3 spans 14 amino acids. Per the germline V gene, CDR1 is WNHNN and CDR2 is SYGVQD (reference sequence).

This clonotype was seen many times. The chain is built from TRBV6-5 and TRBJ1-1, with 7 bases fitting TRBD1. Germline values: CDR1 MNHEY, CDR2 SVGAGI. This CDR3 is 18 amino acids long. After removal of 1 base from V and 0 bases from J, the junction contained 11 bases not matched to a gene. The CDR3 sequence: CASSYLTGTDEMNTEAFF. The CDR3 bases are TGTGCCAGCAGTTACTTAACCGGGACAGATGAGATGAACACTGAAGCTTTCTTT.

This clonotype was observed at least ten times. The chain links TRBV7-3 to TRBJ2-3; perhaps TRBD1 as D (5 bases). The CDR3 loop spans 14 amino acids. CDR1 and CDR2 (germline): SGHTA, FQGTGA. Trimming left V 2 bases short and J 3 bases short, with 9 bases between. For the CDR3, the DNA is TGTGCCAGCAGCTTACAGGGCCCTACAGATACGCAGTATTTT. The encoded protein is CASSLQGPTDTQYF.

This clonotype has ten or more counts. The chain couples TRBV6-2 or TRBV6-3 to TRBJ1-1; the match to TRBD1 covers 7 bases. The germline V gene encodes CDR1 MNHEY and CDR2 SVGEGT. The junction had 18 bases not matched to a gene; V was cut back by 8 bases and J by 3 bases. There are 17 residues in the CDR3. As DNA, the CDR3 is TGTGCCAGCCCGGACGAGAAGGGACAGTCGGGGTACACTGAAGCTTTCTTT. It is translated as CASPDEKGQSGYTEAFF.

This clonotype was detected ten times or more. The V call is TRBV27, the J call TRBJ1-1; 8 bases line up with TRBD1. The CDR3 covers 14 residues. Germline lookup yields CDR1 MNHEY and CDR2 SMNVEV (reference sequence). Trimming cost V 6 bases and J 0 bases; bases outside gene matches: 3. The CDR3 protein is CASRGQAMNTEAFF. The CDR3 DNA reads TGTGCCAGCAGGGGACAGGCTATGAACACTGAAGCTTTCTTT.

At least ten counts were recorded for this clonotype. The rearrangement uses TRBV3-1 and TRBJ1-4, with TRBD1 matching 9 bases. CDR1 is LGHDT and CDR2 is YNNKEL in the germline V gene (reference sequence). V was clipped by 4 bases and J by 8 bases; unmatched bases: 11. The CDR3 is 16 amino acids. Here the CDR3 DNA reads TGTGCCAGCAGCCGGGGACCGGGACAGGGATTCGAAAAACTGTTTTTT. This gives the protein CASSRGPGQGFEKLFF.

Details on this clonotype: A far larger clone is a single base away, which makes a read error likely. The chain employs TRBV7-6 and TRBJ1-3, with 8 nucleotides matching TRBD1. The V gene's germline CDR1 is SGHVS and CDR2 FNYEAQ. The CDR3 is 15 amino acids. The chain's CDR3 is CASSQGQGHGKTIYF. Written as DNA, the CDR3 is TGTGCCAGCAGCCAAGGACAGGGTCATGGAAAAACCATATATTTT.

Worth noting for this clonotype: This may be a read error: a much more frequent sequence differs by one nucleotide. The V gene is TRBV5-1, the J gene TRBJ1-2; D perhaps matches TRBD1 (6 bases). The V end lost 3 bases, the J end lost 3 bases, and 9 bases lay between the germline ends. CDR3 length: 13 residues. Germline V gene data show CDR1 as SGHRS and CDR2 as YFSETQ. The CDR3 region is CASSYRGHYGYTF. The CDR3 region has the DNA TGCGCCAGCAGCTACCGGGGGCACTATGGCTACACCTTC.

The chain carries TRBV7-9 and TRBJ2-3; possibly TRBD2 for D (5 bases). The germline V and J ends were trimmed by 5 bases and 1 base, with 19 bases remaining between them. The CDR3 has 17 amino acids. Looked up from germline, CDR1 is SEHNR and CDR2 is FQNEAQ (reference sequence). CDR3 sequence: CASSPSRGRAGTDTQYF. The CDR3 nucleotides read TGTGCCAGCAGCCCTAGTCGGGGTCGGGCGGGCACAGATACGCAGTATTTT.

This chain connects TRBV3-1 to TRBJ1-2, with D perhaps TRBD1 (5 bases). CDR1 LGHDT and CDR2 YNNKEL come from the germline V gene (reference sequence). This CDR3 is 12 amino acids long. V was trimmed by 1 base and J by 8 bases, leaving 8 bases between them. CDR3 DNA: TGTGCCAGCAGCCAAGCAGGGCGCGGCTACACCTTC. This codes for CASSQAGRGYTF.

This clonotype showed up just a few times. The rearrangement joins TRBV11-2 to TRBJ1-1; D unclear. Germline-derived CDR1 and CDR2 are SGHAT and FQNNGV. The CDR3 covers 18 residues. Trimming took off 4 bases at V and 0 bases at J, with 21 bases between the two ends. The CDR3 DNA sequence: TGTGCCAGCAGCTCTCGAGAAGGCCCGGATCGATTGAACACTGAAGCTTTCTTT. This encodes CASSSREGPDRLNTEAFF.

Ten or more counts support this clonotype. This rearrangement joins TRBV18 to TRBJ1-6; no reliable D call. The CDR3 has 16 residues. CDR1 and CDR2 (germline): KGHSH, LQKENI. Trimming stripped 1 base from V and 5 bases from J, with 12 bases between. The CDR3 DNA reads TGTGCCAGCTCACCACAGATTCCGGGTAATAATTCACCCCTCCACTTT. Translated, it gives CASSPQIPGNNSPLHF.

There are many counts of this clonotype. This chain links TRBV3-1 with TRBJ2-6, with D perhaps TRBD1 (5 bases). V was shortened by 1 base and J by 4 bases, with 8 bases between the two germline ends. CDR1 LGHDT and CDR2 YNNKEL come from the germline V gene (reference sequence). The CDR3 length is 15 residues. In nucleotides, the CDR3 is TGTGCCAGCAGCCAAGGCAGGGTCGGGGCCAACGTCCTGACTTTC. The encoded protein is CASSQGRVGANVLTF. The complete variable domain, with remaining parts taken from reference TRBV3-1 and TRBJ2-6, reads DTAVSQTPKYLVTQMGNDKSIKCEQNLGHDTMYWYKQDSKKFLKIMFSYNNKELIINETVPNRFSPKSPDKAHLNLHINSLELGDSAVYFCASSQGRVGANVLTFGAGSRLTVL.

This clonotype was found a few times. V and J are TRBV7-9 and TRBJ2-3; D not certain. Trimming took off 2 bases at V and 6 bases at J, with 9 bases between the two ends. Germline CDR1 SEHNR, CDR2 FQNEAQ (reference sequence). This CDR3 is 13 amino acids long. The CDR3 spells CASSLKVEDTQYF. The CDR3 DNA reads TGTGCCAGCAGCTTAAAGGTGGAGGATACGCAGTATTTT.

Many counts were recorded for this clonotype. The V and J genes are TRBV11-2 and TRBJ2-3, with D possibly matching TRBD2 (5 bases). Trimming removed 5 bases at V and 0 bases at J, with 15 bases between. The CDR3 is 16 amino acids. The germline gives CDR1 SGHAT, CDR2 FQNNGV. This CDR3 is CASSLNGETSTDTQYF. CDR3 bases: TGTGCCAGCAGCCTAAACGGGGAAACTAGCACAGATACGCAGTATTTT.

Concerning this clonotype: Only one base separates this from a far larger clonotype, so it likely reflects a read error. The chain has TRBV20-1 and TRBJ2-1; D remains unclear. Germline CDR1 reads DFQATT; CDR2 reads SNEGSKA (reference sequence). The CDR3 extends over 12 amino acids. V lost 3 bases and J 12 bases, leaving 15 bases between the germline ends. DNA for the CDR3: TGCAGTGCTAGCTTGGCGGCGGACGGGCAGTTCTTC. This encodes CSASLAADGQFF.

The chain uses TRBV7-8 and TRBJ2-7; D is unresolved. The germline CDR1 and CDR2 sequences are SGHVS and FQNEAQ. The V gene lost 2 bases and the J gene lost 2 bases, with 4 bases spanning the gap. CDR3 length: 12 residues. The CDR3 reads CASSLRAYEQYF. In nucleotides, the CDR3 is TGTGCCAGCAGCTTAAGAGCCTACGAGCAGTACTTC.